This TCR beta chain was identified in a study of shared clonotypes between healthy human individuals. Study as a whole: Three plates each covered CD4 naive and memory; CD8 naive two, CD8 memory one. The study's findings and limits: Among the subsets, naive ones generally showed larger estimated richness than memory ones. Naive CD4 clonotypes were shared across several donors at around 5%.

The run depth of the assay was deep. Assay: immunoSEQ multiplex PCR; the TCRdb copy retains only in-frame clones and omits some. This sample has fewer than 850,000 clones, with about 92% found just once. This clone was seen once. The target antigen is unknown. This CDR3 has 14 amino acids. V lost 3 bases and J lost 1, with 10 bases in between. Per germline, CDR1 SGDLS and CDR2 YYNGEE. The chain is built from TRBV9 and TRBJ1-1; perhaps TRBD1 as D (5 bases). The source of this sequence is a man aged 18 to 30 in good health. Some clones in this sample may be carry-over from other donors' samples. The sample comprised memory CD8+ T cells from PBMCs. Subset defined: CD45RO+ cells pooled with CCR7-negative TemRA cells. This chain's CDR3 is CASSAGPKNTEAFF. CDR3 DNA sequence: TGTGCCAGCAGCGCGGGACCCAAGAACACTGAAGCTTTCTTT.